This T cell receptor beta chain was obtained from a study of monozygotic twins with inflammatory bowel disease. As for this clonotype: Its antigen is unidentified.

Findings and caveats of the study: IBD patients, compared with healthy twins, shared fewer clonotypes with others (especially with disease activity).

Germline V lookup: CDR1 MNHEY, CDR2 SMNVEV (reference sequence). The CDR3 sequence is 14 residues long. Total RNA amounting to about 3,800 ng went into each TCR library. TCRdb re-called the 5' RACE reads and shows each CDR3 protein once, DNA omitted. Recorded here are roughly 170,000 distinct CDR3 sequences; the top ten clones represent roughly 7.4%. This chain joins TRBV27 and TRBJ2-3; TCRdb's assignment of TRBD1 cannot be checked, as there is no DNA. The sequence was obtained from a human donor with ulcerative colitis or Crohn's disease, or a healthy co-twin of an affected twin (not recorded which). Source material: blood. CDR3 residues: CASKGDRSTDTQYF.